The TCR beta chain under discussion was sequenced for a study of blood T cells in healthy people across ages. Through a sample-barcoded 5' primer and a J-beta primer mix, a second PCR was run for roughly 6 to 11 cycles. TCRdb re-derived calls from the 5' RACE reads in MiXCR, one entry per CDR3 protein. The data contain around 870,000 distinct CDR3 sequences, 25% to 35% of them seen just once; the ten biggest clones take up 15% to 20%. In its sample, this clonotype was seen many times. Its antigen is currently unknown. Study results and caveats: PBMCs that were unsorted prevented a conclusive naive versus antigen-experienced comparison. In older individuals, TCR beta diversity per million T cells was lower, falling roughly linearly with age. Estimates based on one million T cells were treated as lower bounds. Both higher diversity and more naive CD4+ cells marked long-lived donors when set against aged donors.

Germline assignment: CDR1 SGHRS and CDR2 YFSETQ. The CDR3 is made up of 14 amino acids. V was shortened by 5 bases and J by 3 bases, with 12 bases between the two germline ends. The receptor comes from a woman of 80 years or more in good health. V is TRBV5-1 and J is TRBJ1-5; the D is unclear. The sequenced material came from blood. CDR3 loop: CASSPLGDNQPQHF. The CDR3 region has the DNA TGCGCCAGCAGTCCCCTCGGGGACAATCAGCCCCAGCATTTT. Using reference TRBV5-1 and TRBJ1-5 for the parts outside the CDR3, the full variable domain is KAGVTQTPRYLIKTRGQQVTLSCSPISGHRSVSWYQQTPGQGLQFLFEYFSETQRNKGNFPGRFSGRQFSNSRSEMNVSTLELGDSALYLCASSPLGDNQPQHFGDGTRLSIL.